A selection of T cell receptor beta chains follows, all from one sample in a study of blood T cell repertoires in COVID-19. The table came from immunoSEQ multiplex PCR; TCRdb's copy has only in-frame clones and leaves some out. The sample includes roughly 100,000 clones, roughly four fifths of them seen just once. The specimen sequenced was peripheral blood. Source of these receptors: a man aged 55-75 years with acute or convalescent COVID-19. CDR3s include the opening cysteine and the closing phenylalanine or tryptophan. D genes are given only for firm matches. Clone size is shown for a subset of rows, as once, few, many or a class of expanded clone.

CDR3nt: TGTGCCAGCAGCTTGGAGTCGGGGCGGGACTCACCCCTCCACTTT
CDR3aa: CASSLESGRDSPLHF
v_gene: TRBV5-4
abundance: NA
j_gene: TRBJ1-6
d_gene: NA

CDR3nt: TGTGCCAGCAGCAAGACTAGCGGGAGAGATACGCAGTATTTT
CDR3aa: CASSKTSGRDTQYF
v_gene: TRBV7-9
abundance: NA
j_gene: TRBJ2-3
d_gene: TRBD2

CDR3nt: TGCGCCAGCAGCTTCTCAGGGGGCGTAGGCGAGACCCAGTACTTC
CDR3aa: CASSFSGGVGETQYF
v_gene: TRBV5-1
abundance: NA
j_gene: TRBJ2-5
d_gene: TRBD1

CDR3nt: TGCGCCAGCAGCCAAGGACAGGTGGTATCCGGGGAGCTGTTTTTT
CDR3aa: CASSQGQVVSGELFF
v_gene: TRBV4-1
abundance: NA
j_gene: TRBJ2-2
d_gene: NA

CDR3nt: TGTGCCAGCAGCTTAAACTCAGCGGCGAGCACAGATACGCAGTATTTT
CDR3aa: CASSLNSAASTDTQYF
v_gene: TRBV7-3
abundance: NA
j_gene: TRBJ2-3
d_gene: NA

CDR3nt: TGTGCCAGCAGTTTAGCGGGAGGGATGAACACCGGGGAGCTGTTTTTT
CDR3aa: CASSLAGGMNTGELFF
v_gene: TRBV7-3
abundance: NA
j_gene: TRBJ2-2
d_gene: TRBD2

CDR3nt: TGTGCCACCAGCGCGCAGGGGGACTATGGCTACACCTTC
CDR3aa: CATSAQGDYGYTF
v_gene: TRBV15
abundance: NA
j_gene: TRBJ1-2
d_gene: TRBD1

CDR3nt: TGTGCCAGCAGCCCGGGGACAGGGAGCTATGGCTACACCTTC
CDR3aa: CASSPGTGSYGYTF
v_gene: TRBV11-2
abundance: NA
j_gene: TRBJ1-2
d_gene: TRBD1

CDR3nt: TGTGCCAGCAGTTTAATTTTCGACGAGCAGTACTTC
CDR3aa: CASSLIFDEQYF
v_gene: TRBV28
abundance: NA
j_gene: TRBJ2-7
d_gene: NA

CDR3nt: TGTGCCAGCAGTTCAGGGCGACTGAACACTGAAGCTTTCTTT
CDR3aa: CASSSGRLNTEAFF
v_gene: TRBV28
abundance: NA
j_gene: TRBJ1-1
d_gene: NA

CDR3nt: TGTGCCAGCAGTGAAGTCAGGTCCCTAAACGAGCAGTACTTC
CDR3aa: CASSEVRSLNEQYF
v_gene: TRBV6-1
abundance: few
j_gene: TRBJ2-7
d_gene: NA

CDR3nt: TGTGCCAGCAGCTTGGTTCGGAGCGGCTACACCTTC
CDR3aa: CASSLVRSGYTF
v_gene: TRBV5-8
abundance: NA
j_gene: TRBJ1-2
d_gene: NA